This T cell receptor (beta chain) was captured by sequencing in a study of graft-versus-host responses after intestinal transplantation. Study information: Each patient got anti-thymocyte globulin induction, then tacrolimus and steroids for roughly 3 years.

From germline, CDR1 is MNHEY and CDR2 SMNVEV (reference sequence). The CDR3 extends over 14 amino acids. After removal of 4 bases from V and 4 bases from J, the junction contained 3 bases not matched to a gene. Some clones are missing from TCRdb's copy, which holds only in-frame ones; the method was immunoSEQ multiplex PCR. The profile covers some 85,000 clones, with roughly 92% appearing a single time and around 0.36% taken by the ten largest. To note about this clone: Its antigen remains unidentified.

The study's findings and limits: Some patients had graft-donor T cell macrochimerism. In their allografts, the ratios of graft-versus-host to host-versus-graft T cell clones were high. Analysis identified GvH clones in recipient marrow, with some appearing first in ileum or blood.

This sequence was found in a human donor who was the organ donor for an intestinal transplant. The rearrangement uses TRBV27 and TRBJ2-2, with TRBD2 matching over 7 bases. This material consisted of unstimulated CD8+ T cells sorted from spleen or lymph node cells, taken before transplant. CDR3 nucleotide sequence: TGTGCCAGCAGTTCTGGGGGGGGCACCGGGGAGCTGTTTTTT. It encodes CASSSGGGTGELFF.